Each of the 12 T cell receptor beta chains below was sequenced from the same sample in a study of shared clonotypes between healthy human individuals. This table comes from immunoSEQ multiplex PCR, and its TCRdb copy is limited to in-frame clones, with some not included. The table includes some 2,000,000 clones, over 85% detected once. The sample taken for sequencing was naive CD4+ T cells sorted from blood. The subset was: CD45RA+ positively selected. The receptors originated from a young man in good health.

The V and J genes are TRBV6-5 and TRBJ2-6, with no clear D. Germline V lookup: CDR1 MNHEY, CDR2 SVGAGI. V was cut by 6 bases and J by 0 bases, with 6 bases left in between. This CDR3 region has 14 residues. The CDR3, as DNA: TGTGCCAGCAGCTCTCGCTCTGGGGCCAACGTCCTGACTTTC. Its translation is CASSSRSGANVLTF.

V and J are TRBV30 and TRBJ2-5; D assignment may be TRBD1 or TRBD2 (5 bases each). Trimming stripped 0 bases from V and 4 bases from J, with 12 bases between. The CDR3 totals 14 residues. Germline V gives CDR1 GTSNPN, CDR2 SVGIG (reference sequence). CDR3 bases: TGTGCCTGGAGTGTACGATCGGGGCTAGAGACCCAGTACTTC. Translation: CAWSVRSGLETQYF.

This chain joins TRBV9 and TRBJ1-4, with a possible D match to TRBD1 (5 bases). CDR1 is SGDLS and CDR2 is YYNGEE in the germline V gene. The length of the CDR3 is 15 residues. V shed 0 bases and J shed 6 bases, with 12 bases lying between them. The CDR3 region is CASSVGRREDEKLFF. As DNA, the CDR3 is TGTGCCAGCAGCGTAGGGCGCAGGGAGGATGAAAAACTGTTTTTT.

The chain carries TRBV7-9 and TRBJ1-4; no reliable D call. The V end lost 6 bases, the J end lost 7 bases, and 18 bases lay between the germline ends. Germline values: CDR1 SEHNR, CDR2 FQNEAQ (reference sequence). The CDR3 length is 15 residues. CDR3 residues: CASRGGGRWTEKLFF. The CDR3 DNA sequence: TGTGCCAGCAGAGGAGGAGGGAGGTGGACTGAAAAACTGTTTTTT. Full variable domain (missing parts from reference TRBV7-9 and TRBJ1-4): DTGVSQNPRHKITKRGQNVTFRCDPISEHNRLYWYRQTLGQGPEFLTYFQNEAQLEKSRLLSDRFSAERPKGSFSTLEIQRTEQGDSAMYLCASRGGGRWTEKLFFGSGTQLSVL.

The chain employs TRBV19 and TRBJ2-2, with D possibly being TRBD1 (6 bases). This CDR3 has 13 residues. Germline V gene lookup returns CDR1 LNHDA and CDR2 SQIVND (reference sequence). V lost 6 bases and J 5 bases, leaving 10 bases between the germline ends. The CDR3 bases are TGTGCCAGTAGACAGGGCGGAACCGGGGAGCTGTTTTTT. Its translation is CASRQGGTGELFF.

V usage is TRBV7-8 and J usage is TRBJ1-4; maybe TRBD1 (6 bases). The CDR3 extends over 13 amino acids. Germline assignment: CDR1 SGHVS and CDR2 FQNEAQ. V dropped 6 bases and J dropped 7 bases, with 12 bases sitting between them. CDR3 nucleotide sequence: TGTGCCAGCAGTCAGGGGATTGGTGAAAAACTGTTTTTT. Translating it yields CASSQGIGEKLFF.

This chain's CDR3 is CASSILPTGSNSPLHF. The CDR3 DNA follows: TGTGCCAGTAGTATACTCCCGACAGGGTCGAATTCACCCCTCCACTTT. The chain employs TRBV19 and TRBJ1-6, with 7 bases aligning to TRBD1. The CDR3 loop spans 16 amino acids. From germline, CDR1 is LNHDA and CDR2 SQIVND (reference sequence). Trimming took 2 bases from V and 7 from J; bases not matched to a gene: 8.

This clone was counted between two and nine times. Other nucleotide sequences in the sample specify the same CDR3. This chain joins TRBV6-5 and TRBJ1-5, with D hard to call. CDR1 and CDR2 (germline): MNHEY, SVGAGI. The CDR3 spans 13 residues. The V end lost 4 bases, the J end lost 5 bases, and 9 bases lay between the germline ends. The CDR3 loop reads CASSWGKDQPQHF. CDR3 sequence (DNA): TGTGCCAGCAGTTGGGGAAAGGATCAGCCCCAGCATTTT.

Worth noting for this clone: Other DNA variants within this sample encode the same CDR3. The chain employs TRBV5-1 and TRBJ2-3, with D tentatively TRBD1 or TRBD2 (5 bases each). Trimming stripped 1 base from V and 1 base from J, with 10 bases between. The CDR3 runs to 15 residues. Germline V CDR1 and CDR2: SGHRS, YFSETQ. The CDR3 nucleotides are TGCGCCAGCAGCTTGTGGGGGAGCGGCACAGATACGCAGTATTTT. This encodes CASSLWGSGTDTQYF.

CDR3 region: CATSAQFTADTQYF. CDR3 bases: TGTGCCACCTCCGCCCAGTTTACGGCAGATACGCAGTATTTT. V is TRBV18 and J is TRBJ2-3, with D unresolved. The V and J ends lost 10 bases and 4 bases respectively, with 18 bases between them. From germline, CDR1 is KGHSH and CDR2 LQKENI. This CDR3 is built from 14 residues.

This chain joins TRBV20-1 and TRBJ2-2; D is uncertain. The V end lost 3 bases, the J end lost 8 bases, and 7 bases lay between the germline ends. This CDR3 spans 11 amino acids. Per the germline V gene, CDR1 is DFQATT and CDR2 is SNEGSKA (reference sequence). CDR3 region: CSASVGGELFF. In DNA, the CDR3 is TGCAGTGCTAGCGTTGGGGGGGAGCTGTTTTTT.

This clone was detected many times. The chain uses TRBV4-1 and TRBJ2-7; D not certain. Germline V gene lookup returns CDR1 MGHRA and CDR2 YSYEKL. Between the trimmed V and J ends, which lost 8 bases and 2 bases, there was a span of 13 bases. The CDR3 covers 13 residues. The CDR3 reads CASSPEPAYEQYF. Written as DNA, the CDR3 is TGCGCCAGCTCCCCGGAGCCGGCCTACGAGCAGTACTTC.